These T cell receptor beta chains were read from a single sample in a study of cytomegalovirus exposure and HLA in healthy donors. TCRdb's copy holds only in-frame clones and misses some; the assay was immunoSEQ multiplex PCR. Recorded for this sample: 45,000 to 50,000 clones. Sequenced material: PBMCs. All receptors derive from a male donor in good health and CMV-seronegative. CDR3s include the opening cysteine and the closing phenylalanine or tryptophan.

>TRBV6-5|TRBJ1-2
CASCGGLGVSGYTF
>TRBV11-2|TRBJ2-1
CASSSGLAGDEQFF
>TRBV4-1|TRBJ1-4
CASSGGVNEKLFF
>TRBV19|TRBJ2-7
CASSNEGVGGYEQYF
>TRBV4-1|TRBJ1-6
CASSQETGDNSPLHF
>TRBV6-5|.
CASKEDRANYEQYF
>TRBV6-5|TRBJ2-7
CASSYSTGDEQYF
>TRBV5-1|TRBJ1-3
CASSLSTGAAGNTIYF
>TRBV30|TRBJ1-6
CAWGDRVSSPLHF
>TRBV6-4|TRBJ2-5
CASSETPGGRETQYF
>TRBV4-1|TRBJ2-3
CASSDRGGGTDTQYF
>TRBV29-1|TRBJ2-7
CSAEGQAYEQYF
>TRBV5-6|TRBJ1-2
CASSFGTATGYGYTF
>TRBV30|TRBJ2-2
CAWSVLDRGVGELFF
>TRBV11-1|TRBJ1-2
CASSPSRGALGVDGYTF
>TRBV19|TRBJ2-3
CASTSRRDTQYF
>TRBV5-1|TRBJ2-3
CASSLVASGTDTQYF
>TRBV14|TRBJ2-5
CASSHPKDRGIRETQYF
>TRBV2|TRBJ1-5
CASRDELRGSNQPQHF
>TRBV7-8|TRBJ1-2
CASSQDRYYGYTF
>TRBV30|TRBJ1-4
CAWNSGQANEKLFF
>TRBV5-5|TRBJ1-2
CASSLGAEAVYGYTF
>TRBV6-5|TRBJ1-1
CASSYQGRGTEAFF
>TRBV25-1|TRBJ2-7
CAGGQGREQYF
>TRBV9|TRBJ1-4
CASSAGTARRATNEKLFF
>TRBV18|TRBJ2-5
CASSQSAGGPETQYF
>TRBV6-5|TRBJ2-7
CASSRTPQDEQYF
>TRBV19|TRBJ1-5
CASSMGQGGGQPQHF
>TRBV15|TRBJ1-5
CATSDLPAQPQHF
>TRBV6-5|TRBJ1-5
CASRKKQGSNQPQHF
>TRBV7-6|TRBJ1-1
CASSLVKGREGAEAFF
>TRBV19|TRBJ1-1
CASCRDRDTEAFF
>TRBV6-5|TRBJ1-1
CASSRDRWDTEAFF
>TRBV2|.
CASGREYEQYF
>TRBV18|TRBJ2-7
CASSPPVSSYEQYF
>TRBV11-3|TRBJ1-1
CASSSRTGTGGVNTEAFF
>TRBV4-3|TRBJ1-2
CASSQSQGAPGYGYTF
>TRBV15|TRBJ2-1
CATSRLGAGDNNEQFF
>TRBV19|TRBJ1-5
CASAGNGQPQHF
>TRBV6-5|TRBJ2-2
CASSYEQGIRAGELFF
>TRBV4-3|TRBJ2-1
CASSRKQGIGNEQFF